These 24 T cell receptor beta chains originate from one sample sequenced in a study of T cell repertoires in cytomegalovirus infection. For these receptors, no antigen is known. TCRdb redid the calling of the reads with MiXCR, one entry per CDR3 protein. Of tens of thousands of distinct CDR3 sequences in the sample, about 19% were seen once. The source material was CD8+ T cells from cultured PBMCs, sampled from culture after CMV antigen stimulation. These TCRs come from a human donor in good health (CMV status not recorded). Some clones in this sample may be carry-over from other donors' samples.

This clonotype turned up a few times. The rearrangement links TRBV12-3 or TRBV12-4 to TRBJ2-4, with D possibly being TRBD1 (6 bases). The length of the CDR3 is 15 residues. Trimming pared 1 base from V and 1 base from J, leaving 8 bases between. In DNA, the CDR3 is TGTGCCAGCAGTTTAGAGGGACATGCCAAAAACATTCAGTACTTC. The encoded protein is CASSLEGHAKNIQYF.

This sequence joins TRBV7-8 and TRBJ1-4, with TRBD1 as a possible D gene (6 bases). The CDR3 consists of 15 residues. Trimming cost V 6 bases and J 8 bases, with 19 bases left between them. The V gene's germline CDR1 is SGHVS and CDR2 FQNEAQ. The CDR3 nucleotides are TGTGCCAGCAGAAGGGCAACAGGGCTGGAGGAAAAACTGTTTTTT. Translated, it gives CASRRATGLEEKLFF.

V usage is TRBV19 and J usage is TRBJ1-1; 7 bases align to TRBD1. After removal of 7 bases from V and 4 bases from J, the junction contained 9 bases not matched to a gene. Germline V gene lookup returns CDR1 LNHDA and CDR2 SQIVND (reference sequence). CDR3 length equals 14 residues. For the CDR3, the DNA is TGTGCCAGTATTTGGTCAGGGGGGGGCACTGAAGCTTTCTTT. Translating it yields CASIWSGGGTEAFF.

This clonotype was seen just once. A clone one base away is much larger, so this may be a read error. The genes are TRBV27 and TRBJ2-7; tentatively, D is TRBD1 (6 bases). Germline loops: CDR1 MNHEY, CDR2 SMNVEV (reference sequence). The CDR3 is 16 amino acids. The germline V and J ends were trimmed by 3 bases and 0 bases, with 15 bases remaining between them. The CDR3 is CASSFIAQGSSYEQYF. The CDR3 nucleotides read TGTGCCAGCAGTTTTATCGCGCAGGGGAGCTCCTACGAGCAGTACTTC.

This clonotype was seen only a few times. As DNA, the CDR3 is TGTGCCAGCGGCCCCTACCCAGGGACCTACGAGCAGTACTTC. Residues: CASGPYPGTYEQYF. The J gene is TRBJ2-7, the V gene TRBV5-6; a possible D gene is TRBD1 (5 bases). Germline V gene sequence: CDR1 SGHDT, CDR2 YYEEEE. This CDR3 has 14 residues. Deletions cut 7 bases from V and 2 bases from J, with 16 bases between.

The CDR3 bases are TGTGCCAGCAGTGAAGGGGACAGCTATGGCTACACCTTC. It encodes CASSEGDSYGYTF. V is TRBV6-1 and J is TRBJ1-2; TRBD1 matches 7 bases. Germline V gene data show CDR1 as MNHNS and CDR2 as SASEGT. This CDR3 spans 13 amino acids. Trimming took 1 base from V and 4 from J; bases not matched to a gene: 0.

This clonotype was picked up a small number of times. This chain uses TRBV7-9 with TRBJ2-1, with 16 bases that match TRBD2. The CDR3 extends over 18 amino acids. The V segment lost 4 bases and the J segment 5 bases; nucleotides outside the gene matches: 8. Germline values: CDR1 SEHNR, CDR2 FQNEAQ (reference sequence). The CDR3 here is CASSYPGLAGGLDNEQFF. The CDR3 DNA reads as TGTGCCAGCAGCTACCCGGGACTAGCGGGGGGGCTGGACAATGAGCAGTTCTTC.

This clonotype was seen more than once but under ten times. The chain carries TRBV12-3 or TRBV12-4 and TRBJ1-4; 9 bases match TRBD1. This CDR3 region has 15 residues. V trimming: 4 bases; J trimming: 6 bases; junction bases outside the gene matches: 6. The CDR3 loop reads CASSYLGQGYEKLFF. The DNA of the CDR3 is TGTGCCAGCAGTTACTTGGGACAGGGCTATGAAAAACTGTTTTTT.

Of note for this clonotype: One end of the junction is discordant with germline, which a read error may explain. The rearrangement uses TRBV7-9 and TRBJ2-5; 8 nucleotides align to TRBD1. The V gene's germline CDR1 is SEHNR and CDR2 FQNEAQ (reference sequence). The length of the CDR3 is 15 residues. CDR3 residues: CTSSPIGTGQETQYF. The CDR3 DNA sequence: TGTACCAGCAGCCCCATCGGGACAGGACAAGAGACCCAGTACTTC. Complete variable domain (other parts from reference TRBV7-9 and TRBJ2-5): DTGVSQNPRHKITKRGQNVTFRCDPISEHNRLYWYRQTLGQGPEFLTYFQNEAQLEKSRLLSDRFSAERPKGSFSTLEIQRTEQGDSAMYLCTSSPIGTGQETQYFGPGTRLLVL.

V is TRBV4-3 and J is TRBJ1-2; a weak D match, TRBD1 (5 bases). The V and J ends lost 4 bases and 0 bases respectively, with 15 bases between them. The germline V gene has CDR1 LGHNA and CDR2 YSLEER. CDR3 size: 16 residues. Here the CDR3 reads CASSPEGRGSNYGYTF. Here the CDR3 DNA reads TGCGCCAGCAGCCCCGAAGGGAGGGGCTCTAACTATGGCTACACCTTC.

As for this clonotype: A read error is likely, as this CDR3 ends without the conserved phenylalanine or tryptophan. It is unclear where the CDR3 begins or ends on the DNA, so no DNA is shown, and the CDR3 is as TCRdb lists it. The genes are TRBV27 and TRBJ2-2. Germline loops: CDR1 MNHEY, CDR2 SMNVEV (reference sequence). The CDR3 spans 12 residues, counting both ends. CDR3 residues: CASSDPTGELSL.

This chain joins TRBV24-1 and TRBJ2-1; D is unresolved. This CDR3 is built from 11 residues. Germline lookup yields CDR1 KGHDR and CDR2 SFDVKD. V was pared by 1 base and J by 10 bases, with 4 bases between. The CDR3, as DNA: TGTGCCACCAGTGATTTAAGAGAGCAGTTCTTC. Encoded protein: CATSDLREQFF.

As to this clonotype: A read error may be the cause here, since a much bigger clone is one base away. J is TRBJ2-1 and V is TRBV12-3 or TRBV12-4; no definite D call. This CDR3 region has 12 residues. The V end was cut by 2 bases, the J end by 8 bases, with 7 bases between. In DNA, the CDR3 is TGTGCCAGCAGTTTATTCGAGGATGAGCAGTTCTTC. Amino acids: CASSLFEDEQFF.

This clonotype was recorded only once. The chain couples TRBV6-6 to TRBJ1-1, with D possibly matching TRBD1 (5 bases). There are 17 residues in the CDR3. Looked up from germline, CDR1 is MNHNY and CDR2 is SVGAGI (reference sequence). Trimming shortened V by 6 bases and J by 0 bases, and 20 bases separated the two germline ends. In nucleotides, the CDR3 is TGTGCCAGCAGCCACTCCCCCCTCAAGGGGCTGAACACTGAAGCTTTCTTT. Translating gives CASSHSPLKGLNTEAFF.

This clonotype was observed a handful of times. The chain has TRBV6-1 and TRBJ2-1; TRBD2 agrees at 13 bases. V dropped 6 bases and J dropped 0; count of bases not matched to a gene: 5. In germline, CDR1 is MNHNS, CDR2 SASEGT. This CDR3 is built from 17 residues. In DNA, the CDR3 is TGTGCCAGCAGGCGACTAGCGGGGGGCCCCTCCTACAATGAGCAGTTCTTC. It yields the protein CASRRLAGGPSYNEQFF.

This clonotype was picked up many times. V gene TRBV7-8 combines with J gene TRBJ1-5; possible D gene TRBD1, 5 bases. The germline gives CDR1 SGHVS, CDR2 FQNEAQ. Trimming removed 5 bases at V and 1 base at J, with 15 bases between. The CDR3 totals 16 residues. The CDR3 DNA follows: TGTGCCAGCAGCCCCGAGGGGCTATTGAGCAATCAGCCCCAGCATTTT. It specifies CASSPEGLLSNQPQHF.

This sequence joins TRBV5-4 and TRBJ1-1, with no clear D. Germline V gene data show CDR1 as SGHNT and CDR2 as YYREEE (reference sequence). The V gene lost 3 bases and the J gene lost 0 bases, with 9 bases spanning the gap. The CDR3 covers 14 residues. The DNA of the CDR3 is TGTGCCAGCAGCTCGCTAAGCATGAACACTGAAGCTTTCTTT. Protein sequence: CASSSLSMNTEAFF. Drawing the rest from reference TRBV5-4 and TRBJ1-1, the complete variable domain is ETGVTQSPTHLIKTRGQQVTLRCSSQSGHNTVSWYQQALGQGPQFIFQYYREEENGRGNFPPRFSGLQFPNYSSELNVNALELDDSALYLCASSSLSMNTEAFFGQGTRLTVV.

For the CDR3, the DNA is TGTGCCAGCAGTTTCGGCCCCGGCACAGACAATCAGCCCCAGCATTTT. Its protein product is CASSFGPGTDNQPQHF. The chain links TRBV28 to TRBJ1-5; no clear D. Trimming removed 3 bases at V and 3 bases at J, with 15 bases between. Germline loops: CDR1 MDHEN, CDR2 SYDVKM. The CDR3 is 16 amino acids.

In this sample, this clonotype turned up a few times. The chain is built from TRBV6-1 and TRBJ2-5; D might be TRBD1 (6 bases). V lost 10 bases and J 4 bases, leaving 16 bases between the germline ends. Germline values: CDR1 MNHNS, CDR2 SASEGT. The CDR3 consists of 13 residues. In nucleotides, the CDR3 is TGTGCCAACCGAATCCAGGGGTCAGAGACCCAGTACTTC. This sequence encodes CANRIQGSETQYF.

This clonotype was picked up a small number of times. The chain combines TRBV20-1 with TRBJ1-5, with D unresolved. The CDR3 loop spans 12 amino acids. The V end was cut by 3 bases, the J end by 4 bases, with 7 bases between. Looked up from germline, CDR1 is DFQATT and CDR2 is SNEGSKA (reference sequence). This chain's CDR3 is CSARAPNQPQHF. The CDR3 coding sequence is TGCAGTGCTAGGGCCCCAAATCAGCCCCAGCATTTT.

In its sample, this clonotype was seen once. A much larger clone lies a single base off, so this may be a read error. The chain couples TRBV7-6 to TRBJ1-4, with D possibly matching TRBD1 (5 bases). Germline assignment: CDR1 SGHVS and CDR2 FNYEAQ. The CDR3 is made up of 12 amino acids. Trimming stripped 8 bases from V and 13 bases from J, with 17 bases between. CDR3 in amino acids: CASPSHPGGLFF. Written as DNA, the CDR3 is TGTGCCAGCCCCTCCCACCCTGGGGGACTGTTTTTT.

The chain joins TRBV7-9 to TRBJ2-3, with D unresolved. V shed 5 bases and J shed 1 base, with 10 bases lying between them. CDR3 length: 14 amino acids. Germline-derived CDR1 and CDR2 are SEHNR and FQNEAQ (reference sequence). Here the CDR3 reads CASSPAIRTDTQYF. CDR3 coding DNA: TGTGCCAGCAGCCCGGCGATACGCACAGATACGCAGTATTTT.

This clonotype appeared many times. CDR3 coding DNA: TGCGCCAGCAGCTTGGCGGCGGGGGATACGCAGTATTTT. Translated: CASSLAAGDTQYF. This chain uses TRBV5-1 with TRBJ2-3; D is perhaps TRBD2 (6 bases). The length of the CDR3 is 13 residues. V dropped 0 bases and J dropped 6 bases, with 8 bases sitting between them. CDR1 is SGHRS and CDR2 is YFSETQ in the germline V gene.

Many counts were recorded for this clonotype. This chain links TRBV7-8 with TRBJ2-1; 9 bases are shared with TRBD2. Germline loops: CDR1 SGHVS, CDR2 FQNEAQ. The ends lost 0 bases at V and 8 bases at J; junction bases unmatched: 8. The CDR3 consists of 16 residues. The CDR3 reads CASSLAREREVDEQFF. DNA for the CDR3: TGTGCCAGCAGCTTAGCGCGTGAGCGGGAGGTGGATGAGCAGTTCTTC.